A selection of T cell receptor beta chains follows, all from one sample in a study of blood T cell repertoires in COVID-19. Produced via immunoSEQ multiplex PCR; TCRdb's table is partial and in-frame only. This sample has 400,000 to 450,000 clones, with approximately 90% found just once. Sequencing used PBMCs or T cells enriched from blood (not recorded which). Source of these receptors: a young man who had recovered from COVID-19. Both conserved end residues are part of each CDR3. Each record gives: J gene, D gene, clone size, V gene, CDR3 DNA, CDR3 protein. The D gene is left open where the match is weak. The size entry is marked missing in some rows and otherwise reads once, few, many or a size class.

>TRBJ2-3|.|.|TRBV7-2
TGTGCCAGCAGCTTCAGGGTCTCCGGAGATACGCAGTATTTT
CASSFRVSGDTQYF
>TRBJ1-1|.|.|TRBV7-2
TGTGCCAGCAGCTCGCGACAAGGCAACTCTGAAGCTTTCTTT
CASSSRQGNSEAFF
>TRBJ1-2|TRBD1|.|TRBV13
TGTGCCAGCAGCAAAATACAGGGGGCCCCTAACAACTATGGCTACACCTTC
CASSKIQGAPNNYGYTF
>TRBJ2-1|TRBD1|.|TRBV5-1
TGCGCCAGCAGCTTGGAAACAGGGGACACGAATGAGCAGTTCTTC
CASSLETGDTNEQFF
>TRBJ2-5|.|.|TRBV19
TGTGCCAGTAGTGTTTTCGGGGGGCGAGGGCAAGAGACCCAGTACTTC
CASSVFGGRGQETQYF
>TRBJ2-6|.|.|TRBV28
TGTGCCAGCCGTTCTGGGGCCAACGTCCTGACTTTC
CASRSGANVLTF
>TRBJ2-4|.|.|TRBV18
TGTGCCAGCTCAGCAGACGGTGGGAGGAACATTCAGTACTTC
CASSADGGRNIQYF
>TRBJ2-5|TRBD2|.|TRBV6-5
TGTGCCAGCAGTTATGGGACTAGCGGGAATGGTGAGACCCAGTACTTC
CASSYGTSGNGETQYF
>TRBJ1-6|.|.|TRBV19
TGTGCCAGTAGTATGCAGGCGGGTTCACCCCTCCACTTT
CASSMQAGSPLHF
>TRBJ2-7|.|.|TRBV30
TGTGCCTGGAGGCAAGCCGGCGAGCAGTACTTC
CAWRQAGEQYF
>TRBJ1-4|.|.|TRBV18
TGTGCCAGCTCAAGGGGCCTGGCAACTAATGAAAAACTGTTTTTT
CASSRGLATNEKLFF
>TRBJ2-7|TRBD1|once|TRBV28
TGTGCCAGCAGTTGGGACAGGGGGCTAGGCGAGCAGTACTTC
CASSWDRGLGEQYF
>TRBJ2-2|TRBD2|.|TRBV10-2
TGCGCCAGCAGGGGGACTACCGCGAACACCGGGGAGCTGTTTTTT
CASRGTTANTGELFF
>TRBJ2-2|TRBD2|.|TRBV7-9
TGTGCCAGCAAGGGACTAGCGGGAAACACCGGGGAGCTGTTTTTT
CASKGLAGNTGELFF